This T cell receptor beta chain stems from a study of blood T cell repertoires in COVID-19. About the study: Specimens from acute and convalescent COVID-19 originated in the United States, Italy and Spain. From T cells, B-cell-depleted T cells, or PBMCs came the material, which was cDNA or gDNA.

Original processing notes: Amplification of reference gene primers provided the estimated nucleated cell counts. Measured with immunoSEQ multiplex PCR; TCRdb has only the in-frame clones, and not every one. That table furnishes V, J and clone size, whereas the DNA furnished D and trimming. The sample consists of fewer than 250,000 clones, 70% to 80% of them appearing once. This clone was seen just once. This CDR3 region has 13 residues. V shed 5 bases, J shed 5 bases, and the junction held 5 bases outside the gene matches. The chain employs TRBV12-3 or TRBV12-4 and TRBJ1-1; TRBD1 aligns across 7 bases. This receptor was identified in a woman in her fifties or sixties with acute or convalescent COVID-19. Sequenced sample: peripheral blood. The CDR3 sequence: CASSKQGNTEAFF. As DNA, the CDR3 is TGTGCCAGCAGTAAACAGGGGAATACTGAAGCTTTCTTT.